Listed below are T cell receptor beta chains from one sample, sequenced in a study of cytomegalovirus exposure and HLA in healthy donors. TCRdb's copy holds only in-frame clones and misses some; the assay was immunoSEQ multiplex PCR. The sample carries over 150,000 clones, 75% to 90% recorded once. The sample was PBMCs. All receptors derive from a human donor in good health. CDR3s include the opening cysteine and the closing phenylalanine or tryptophan. Fields, in order: D gene, V gene, J gene, clone size, CDR3 protein, CDR3 DNA. D genes are given only for firm matches. Part of the rows lack a size; the others show once, few, many or a class for expanded clones.

D gene: TRBD1
V gene: TRBV5-6
J gene: TRBJ1-1
clone size: few
CDR3 protein: CASSARTGAGNTEAFF
CDR3 DNA: TGTGCCAGCAGCGCCAGGACAGGGGCAGGGAACACTGAAGCTTTCTTT

D gene: .
V gene: TRBV5-4
J gene: TRBJ2-3
clone size: .
CDR3 protein: CASSLNLKRDTQYF
CDR3 DNA: TGTGCCAGCAGCTTGAACCTAAAGAGGGATACGCAGTATTTT

D gene: .
V gene: TRBV5-1
J gene: TRBJ1-2
clone size: .
CDR3 protein: CASTEVPTGNNYGYTF
CDR3 DNA: TGCGCCAGCACCGAGGTACCCACAGGGAACAACTATGGCTACACCTTC

D gene: TRBD1
V gene: TRBV27
J gene: TRBJ1-2
clone size: .
CDR3 protein: CASSFSGGACGYTF
CDR3 DNA: TGTGCCAGCAGTTTCTCAGGGGGCGCGTGTGGCTACACCTTC

D gene: TRBD2
V gene: TRBV6-1
J gene: TRBJ2-1
clone size: .
CDR3 protein: CASSRTSGGYNEQFF
CDR3 DNA: TGTGCCAGCAGTCGGACTAGCGGGGGTTACAATGAGCAGTTCTTC

D gene: TRBD2
V gene: TRBV7-9
J gene: TRBJ2-7
clone size: .
CDR3 protein: CASSPVGGDHEQYF
CDR3 DNA: TGTGCCAGCAGCCCAGTTGGGGGGGACCACGAGCAGTACTTC

D gene: .
V gene: TRBV18
J gene: TRBJ1-2
clone size: .
CDR3 protein: CASSPMGGHDGYTF
CDR3 DNA: TGTGCCAGCTCACCTATGGGAGGACATGACGGCTACACCTTC

D gene: TRBD1
V gene: TRBV6-1
J gene: TRBJ1-2
clone size: .
CDR3 protein: CASSLTRQGAYGYTF
CDR3 DNA: TGTGCCAGCAGTCTCACACGACAGGGTGCCTATGGCTACACCTTC

D gene: .
V gene: TRBV19
J gene: TRBJ1-2
clone size: .
CDR3 protein: CASQDSYYGYTF
CDR3 DNA: TGTGCCAGTCAGGACAGCTACTATGGCTACACCTTC

D gene: TRBD1
V gene: TRBV19
J gene: TRBJ1-2
clone size: .
CDR3 protein: CASSTTGDYGYTF
CDR3 DNA: TGTGCCAGTAGTACAACAGGGGACTATGGCTACACCTTC

D gene: TRBD2
V gene: TRBV5-1
J gene: TRBJ2-2
clone size: .
CDR3 protein: CASSLVAGGSTGELFF
CDR3 DNA: TGCGCCAGCAGCTTGGTAGCGGGGGGGAGCACCGGGGAGCTGTTTTTT

D gene: .
V gene: TRBV6-5
J gene: TRBJ1-5
clone size: .
CDR3 protein: CASSESRTPVF
CDR3 DNA: TGTGCCAGCAGTGAATCGAGGACACCCGTTTTT

D gene: TRBD1
V gene: TRBV5-1
J gene: TRBJ2-7
clone size: .
CDR3 protein: CASSRTGSSYEQYF
CDR3 DNA: TGCGCCAGCAGCAGGACAGGGTCCTCCTACGAGCAGTACTTC

D gene: .
V gene: TRBV7-9
J gene: TRBJ1-4
clone size: .
CDR3 protein: CASSFAVNEKLFF
CDR3 DNA: TGTGCCAGCAGCTTCGCGGTTAATGAAAAACTGTTTTTT

D gene: TRBD2
V gene: TRBV7-9
J gene: TRBJ2-5
clone size: .
CDR3 protein: CASSFREGETQYF
CDR3 DNA: TGTGCCAGCAGCTTCAGGGAGGGGGAGACCCAGTACTTC

D gene: .
V gene: TRBV4-3
J gene: TRBJ1-6
clone size: once
CDR3 protein: CASSQDAQGSPLHF
CDR3 DNA: TGCGCCAGCAGCCAAGACGCCCAGGGCTCACCCCTCCACTTT

D gene: .
V gene: TRBV9
J gene: TRBJ1-1
clone size: .
CDR3 protein: CASSVGAGEAFF
CDR3 DNA: TGTGCCAGCAGCGTAGGGGCAGGGGAAGCTTTCTTT

D gene: .
V gene: TRBV6-5
J gene: TRBJ1-5
clone size: .
CDR3 protein: CASSFRTGTQPQHF
CDR3 DNA: TGTGCCAGCAGTTTTCGAACAGGGACTCAGCCCCAGCATTTT

D gene: TRBD1
V gene: TRBV7-2
J gene: TRBJ1-2
clone size: .
CDR3 protein: CASSPDRGNYGYTF
CDR3 DNA: TGTGCCAGCAGCCCCGACAGGGGTAACTATGGCTACACCTTC

D gene: TRBD2
V gene: TRBV9
J gene: TRBJ2-5
clone size: .
CDR3 protein: CASSVGLAGGETQYF
CDR3 DNA: TGTGCCAGCAGCGTGGGACTAGCGGGGGGAGAGACCCAGTACTTC

D gene: .
V gene: TRBV5-8
J gene: TRBJ1-3
clone size: .
CDR3 protein: CASSYSRGTGNTIYF
CDR3 DNA: TGTGCCAGCAGTTATAGCCGCGGTACTGGAAACACCATATATTTT

D gene: .
V gene: TRBV7-9
J gene: TRBJ1-2
clone size: .
CDR3 protein: CASSLSVRGGYGYTF
CDR3 DNA: TGTGCCAGCAGCTTATCTGTGAGGGGAGGCTATGGCTACACCTTC

D gene: TRBD1
V gene: TRBV6-5
J gene: TRBJ2-7
clone size: .
CDR3 protein: CASSYATGVSYEQYF
CDR3 DNA: TGTGCCAGCAGTTACGCGACAGGGGTCTCCTACGAGCAGTACTTC

D gene: TRBD2
V gene: TRBV5-6
J gene: TRBJ2-7
clone size: .
CDR3 protein: CASSLQLAGAIEQYF
CDR3 DNA: TGTGCCAGCAGCCTCCAACTAGCGGGGGCTATCGAGCAGTACTTC

D gene: TRBD1
V gene: TRBV5-6
J gene: TRBJ1-2
clone size: .
CDR3 protein: CASSHPGQGFYGYTF
CDR3 DNA: TGTGCCAGCAGTCACCCGGGACAGGGGTTCTATGGCTACACCTTC

D gene: TRBD2
V gene: TRBV6-4
J gene: TRBJ2-7
clone size: .
CDR3 protein: CASSLLLAGRCEQYF
CDR3 DNA: TGTGCCAGCAGTCTACTTCTAGCGGGGCGTTGCGAGCAGTACTTC

D gene: TRBD2
V gene: TRBV27
J gene: TRBJ2-5
clone size: .
CDR3 protein: CASSPSPGLVEETQYF
CDR3 DNA: TGTGCCAGCAGCCCCTCTCCGGGACTAGTGGAGGAGACCCAGTACTTC

D gene: TRBD2
V gene: TRBV6-5
J gene: TRBJ2-5
clone size: .
CDR3 protein: CASSLAGGPEEQYF
CDR3 DNA: TGTGCCAGCTCCCTAGCGGGGGGGCCTGAAGAGCAGTACTTC

D gene: TRBD2
V gene: TRBV9
J gene: TRBJ2-7
clone size: .
CDR3 protein: CASSVAAGTSYEQYF
CDR3 DNA: TGTGCCAGCAGCGTAGCAGCGGGGACGAGCTACGAGCAGTACTTC

D gene: .
V gene: TRBV5-1
J gene: TRBJ1-5
clone size: .
CDR3 protein: CASSLAQGQPQHF
CDR3 DNA: TGCGCCAGCAGCTTGGCCCAGGGACAGCCCCAGCATTTT

D gene: TRBD1
V gene: TRBV7-6
J gene: TRBJ2-7
clone size: .
CDR3 protein: CASSPGQGGYEQYF
CDR3 DNA: TGTGCCAGCAGCCCTGGACAGGGTGGGTACGAGCAGTACTTC

D gene: TRBD1
V gene: TRBV5-1
J gene: TRBJ2-7
clone size: .
CDR3 protein: CASRPGQGTYEQYF
CDR3 DNA: TGCGCCAGCAGGCCGGGACAGGGTACCTACGAGCAGTACTTC

D gene: .
V gene: TRBV4-3
J gene: TRBJ2-7
clone size: .
CDR3 protein: CASRRGRETDYEQYF
CDR3 DNA: TGCGCCAGCAGGAGGGGGCGGGAAACCGACTACGAGCAGTACTTC

D gene: .
V gene: TRBV2
J gene: TRBJ2-5
clone size: .
CDR3 protein: CASRRQETQYF
CDR3 DNA: TGTGCCAGCCGTCGTCAAGAGACCCAGTACTTC

D gene: .
V gene: TRBV15
J gene: TRBJ2-1
clone size: .
CDR3 protein: CATSTGLLGYNEQFF
CDR3 DNA: TGTGCCACCAGCACTGGCCTCCTCGGGTACAATGAGCAGTTCTTC

D gene: .
V gene: TRBV5-1
J gene: TRBJ1-1
clone size: .
CDR3 protein: CASSLGDKLNTEAFF
CDR3 DNA: TGCGCCAGCAGCTTGGGAGATAAATTGAACACTGAAGCTTTCTTT

D gene: .
V gene: TRBV6-5
J gene: TRBJ1-1
clone size: .
CDR3 protein: CASKGQPNTEAFF
CDR3 DNA: TGTGCCAGCAAGGGACAACCGAACACTGAAGCTTTCTTT

D gene: TRBD1
V gene: TRBV14
J gene: TRBJ1-2
clone size: few
CDR3 protein: CASSHRQGPYGYTF
CDR3 DNA: TGTGCCAGCAGCCACCGACAGGGGCCATATGGCTACACCTTC